This is a list of T cell receptor beta chains from one sample in a study of tumor-infiltrating lymphocytes in primary liver carcinoma. TCRdb re-derived calls from the multiplex PCR reads in MiXCR, one entry per CDR3 protein. The table shows some 320,000 distinct CDR3 sequences, with roughly two thirds occurring only once. The source material was peripheral blood. Source of these receptors: a middle-aged man with primary liver carcinoma and hepatitis B virus infection. The CDR3 runs from the conserved cysteine through the conserved F or W. A D gene is named only where the DNA matches it firmly. Expanded clones get a size class; other rows say once, few or many, or leave the size out.

d_call: .; v_call: TRBV11-2; clone_size: .; j_call: TRBJ1-4; cdr3_aa: CASSSPIRSGNEKLFF; cdr3_nt: TGTGCCAGCAGCTCTCCCATACGCAGTGGGAATGAAAAACTGTTTTTT
d_call: .; v_call: TRBV6-2/TRBV6-3; clone_size: .; j_call: TRBJ2-1; cdr3_aa: CASIKGRGTWGKFF; cdr3_nt: TGTGCCAGCATAAAGGGGCGGGGCACCTGGGGAAAGTTTTTC
d_call: TRBD2; v_call: TRBV11-3; clone_size: .; j_call: TRBJ2-3; cdr3_aa: CASSFGLAGRPEDAQYF; cdr3_nt: TGTGCCAGCAGCTTCGGTCTAGCGGGAAGGCCCGAGGATGCGCAGTATTTT
d_call: TRBD1; v_call: TRBV5-1; clone_size: .; j_call: TRBJ1-5; cdr3_aa: CASSRTGTGNQLQHF; cdr3_nt: TGTGCTAGCAGTCGCACCGGGACAGGGAATCAGCTCCAGCATTTT
d_call: .; v_call: TRBV4-2; clone_size: many; j_call: TRBJ2-2; cdr3_aa: CASSPGTASTGELFF; cdr3_nt: TGTGCCAGCAGCCCCGGGACTGCCTCAACCGGGGAGCTGTTTTTT
d_call: TRBD1; v_call: TRBV28; clone_size: .; j_call: TRBJ1-6; cdr3_aa: CASSSIGQGLNSPPHF; cdr3_nt: TGTGCCAGCAGTTCCATCGGACAGGGGCTTAATTCACCCCCCCACTTT
d_call: TRBD2; v_call: TRBV6-5; clone_size: many; j_call: TRBJ2-3; cdr3_aa: CASSLGLAGGQYF; cdr3_nt: TGTGCCAGCAGCCTTGGACTAGCGGGAGGGCAGTATTTT
d_call: .; v_call: TRBV14; clone_size: .; j_call: TRBJ1-5; cdr3_aa: CASRAAGVQPHHF; cdr3_nt: TGCGCCAGCAGAGCAGCAGGGGTTCAGCCCCACCATTTT
d_call: .; v_call: TRBV5-1; clone_size: once; j_call: TRBJ2-5; cdr3_aa: CATSVGGGQGTQYF; cdr3_nt: TGCGCCACCTCTGTGGGGGGAGGACAAGGGACCCAGTACTTC
d_call: TRBD2; v_call: TRBV11-2; clone_size: .; j_call: TRBJ2-5; cdr3_aa: CANSPVTSGGYGETRYF; cdr3_nt: TGTGCCAACAGCCCCGTGACTAGCGGGGGATACGGGGAGACCCGGTACTTC
d_call: .; v_call: TRBV11-1; clone_size: .; j_call: TRBJ2-1; cdr3_aa: CDSSLARGYGQFF; cdr3_nt: TGTGACAGCAGCTTAGCGCGAGGGTATGGGCAGTTCTTC
d_call: .; v_call: TRBV7-9; clone_size: many; j_call: TRBJ2-7; cdr3_aa: CASTDRESGLLGYEQYF; cdr3_nt: TGTGCCAGCACCGACAGAGAGTCGGGCCTACTAGGGTACGAGCAGTACTTC
d_call: TRBD1; v_call: TRBV28; clone_size: .; j_call: TRBJ2-4; cdr3_aa: CASSPGGLTKNIQYF; cdr3_nt: TGTGCCAGCAGTCCAGGGGGCTTAACCAAAAACATTCAGTATTTC
d_call: .; v_call: TRBV12-3/TRBV12-4; clone_size: .; j_call: TRBJ2-7; cdr3_aa: CVSSLGQIYEQYF; cdr3_nt: TGTGTCAGCAGTTTAGGGCAAATCTACGAGCAGTACTTC
d_call: TRBD1; v_call: TRBV6-1; clone_size: .; j_call: TRBJ2-7; cdr3_aa: CARSAQPGQGFGEQYF; cdr3_nt: TGTGCCAGGAGTGCTCAACCGGGACAGGGATTCGGGGAGCAGTACTTC
d_call: .; v_call: TRBV19; clone_size: once; j_call: TRBJ2-1; cdr3_aa: CASRSFRGVNEQFF; cdr3_nt: TGTGCCAGTAGGAGCTTTCGCGGAGTGAATGAGCAGTTCTTC
d_call: .; v_call: TRBV12-3/TRBV12-4; clone_size: .; j_call: TRBJ1-6; cdr3_aa: CVSSTIRAESPLHF; cdr3_nt: TGTGTCAGCAGTACTATACGGGCCGAGTCACCCCTCCACTTT
d_call: .; v_call: TRBV11-1; clone_size: once; j_call: TRBJ2-1; cdr3_aa: CASSKTGTNSYSEQFF; cdr3_nt: TGTGCCAGCAGTAAAACCGGTACTAACTCCTACAGCGAGCAGTTCTTC